This T cell receptor beta chain was documented in a study of CD8 T cells in ankylosing spondylitis. Molecular-barcoded quantitative 5'-RACE produced these TCR beta libraries. TCRdb reanalysed the 5' RACE reads using MiXCR and keeps one entry per CDR3 protein. This table holds around 430,000 distinct CDR3 sequences, roughly 18% found once. Looked up from germline, CDR1 is SGHRS and CDR2 is YFSETQ. Trimming left V 0 bases short and J 2 bases short, with 6 bases between. The CDR3 is 14 residues long. Whole-study results and caveats: There was a TCR beta motif, made of fewer than 10 highly homologous variants, that appeared characteristic of ankylosing spondylitis blood.

This clonotype has ten or more counts. What it binds is unknown. The sequenced sample was blood, either unsorted or a sorted T cell fraction (not recorded which). This sequence joins TRBV5-1 and TRBJ1-5; D remains unclear. The receptor comes from a male donor with ankylosing spondylitis. The CDR3 region has the DNA TGCGCCAGCAGCTTGGAGGGCGGCAATCAGCCCCAGCATTTT. This encodes CASSLEGGNQPQHF.